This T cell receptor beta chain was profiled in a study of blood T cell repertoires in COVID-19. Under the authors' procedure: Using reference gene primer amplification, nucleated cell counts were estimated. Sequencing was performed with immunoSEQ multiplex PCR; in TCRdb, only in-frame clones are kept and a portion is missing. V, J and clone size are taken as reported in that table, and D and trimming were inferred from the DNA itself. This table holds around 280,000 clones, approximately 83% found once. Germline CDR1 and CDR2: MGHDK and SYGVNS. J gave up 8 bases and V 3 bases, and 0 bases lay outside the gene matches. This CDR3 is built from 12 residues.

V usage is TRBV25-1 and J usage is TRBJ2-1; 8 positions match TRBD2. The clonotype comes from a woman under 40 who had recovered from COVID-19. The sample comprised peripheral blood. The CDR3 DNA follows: TGTGCCAGCAGTGACGGGGGGGATGAGCAGTTCTTC. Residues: CASSDGGDEQFF.